This T cell receptor (beta chain) was retrieved from a study of shared clonotypes between healthy human individuals. Only in-frame clones appear in the TCRdb table, and some are missing; sequencing was by immunoSEQ multiplex PCR. The sample shows some 510,000 clones, about four fifths of them seen only once. The CDR3 length is 13 residues. Germline V gene data show CDR1 as MNHEY and CDR2 as SMNVEV (reference sequence). V shed 4 bases and J shed 2 bases, with 6 bases lying between them. The sequenced sample was PBMCs. This TCR was sampled from a woman between 35 and 50 years old in good health. Some clones in this sample may be carry-over from other donors' samples. The chain carries TRBV27 and TRBJ2-1; D remains unclear. CDR3 in DNA: TGTGCCAGCAGTTCTGGGACCTACAATGAGCAGTTCTTC. It yields the protein CASSSGTYNEQFF.